This TCR beta chain was sequenced in a study of vaccination effects on CD4 cells after COVID-19 (dated by TCRdb to between 2021 and 2024). As for the study more broadly: The ViraFEST assay stimulated PBMC with viral peptide pools and then used TCR sequencing to identify antigen-specific CD4+ T cell clonotypes by expansion. Altogether, over 9 COVID-19 convalescent patients and a handful of SARS-CoV-2-naive healthy vaccine recipients made up the full study. In the study, cultures from other donors were sequenced using the Oncomine TCR Beta short-read assay on an Illumina iSeq 100. Roughly 2.1 million PBMC per well were cultured in IMDM with about 5.4% human AB serum, 8.5 to 10 IU/ml IL-2 and gentamicin, plus 10 ug/ml peptides. The study compared SARS-CoV-2 spike-specific CD4+ TCR repertoires before and after mRNA vaccination in COVID-19 convalescent patients and infection-naive vaccine recipients. Across the study, the median time from the second dose to post-vaccine sampling was 72 days (range 14 to 241). Study-wide conclusions, independent of this receptor: The study was limited by a small number of convalescent patients, and early post-infection timepoints were lacking. In healthy vaccine recipients, vaccine-induced clones were almost all SARS-CoV-2 mono-reactive, with only 1 of 255 cross-reactive with common cold coronaviruses. Marked clonal contraction was observed in both infection-induced and vaccine-induced clones at late post-vaccination timepoints, consistent with waning T cell responses.

This clone was seen only a few times. This clone's antigen is unknown. No quality values exist for individual bases; no much larger clone is one base distant. After less than 13 days of culture, CD4+ T cells were isolated with the EasySep CD4+ T cell isolation kit. Two doses of either the BNT162b2 or the mRNA-1273 mRNA SARS-CoV-2 vaccine were administered to participants. Negative nucleocapsid antibody results before and after vaccination confirmed that the healthy vaccine recipients had no prior SARS-CoV-2 infection. Half of the culture medium was replaced with fresh IL-2-containing medium on days 3 and 7. Unless otherwise noted, each peptide stimulation condition was cultured in triplicate wells. Using Ficoll-Paque Plus gradient centrifugation, PBMC were separated from whole blood and then either used fresh or cryopreserved at -140C. Genomic DNA was extracted from cultured CD4+ T cells with the QIAamp micro DNA kit.

The protocol used for the library was the immunoSEQ multiplex PCR assay. TCR beta CDR3 sequencing was performed on DNA from the cultured, isolated CD4+ T cells. In the authors' own workflow: Non-productive TCR sequences were removed and reads were trimmed to the CDR3 region, keeping CDR3s of at least 7 amino acids. Antigen-specific clonotypes were identified using the MANAFEST web app by comparison of expansion in peptide wells against reference cultures. To count as positive, a clone had to show expansion at FDR<0.05 compared with the reference and with all other wells, an odds ratio above 5, and a frequency above 0.1% in two replicate wells. Clonotypes significantly expanded in SARS-CoV-2 spike wells and in at least one common cold coronavirus spike condition were defined as cross-reactive. Using the stringdist R package, CDR3 similarity was measured by Levenshtein distance, and unrooted trees were constructed with ape in R 3.6.1. Drawn from immuneACCESS, this table holds only the in-frame rearrangements with V and J called that TCRdb kept. Clones are partly lost; checked studies trace under half to an unresolved V gene and leave the rest unexplained. V, J and clone size derive from that table, while D and trimming were established from the DNA sequence. Present in this sample are about 73,000 clones, nearly 75% of which were seen just once. Together, the top ten hold about 2.3% of the sample.

The CDR1 and CDR2 encoded by the germline V gene are SQVTM and ANQGSEA. The cysteine opens and the phenylalanine closes a CDR3 of 12 amino acids. Left in the record is the CDR3 DNA by itself, 36 bases read in frame from the first base. Here V drops 7 bases and J drops 14 bases, and the junction holds 13 bases not matched to any gene. This sequence originates from a human donor who received a COVID-19 vaccine. The chain is assembled from TRBV29-1 and TRBJ1-2; a stretch of 10 junction bases matches TRBD1. Sequencing used CD4+ T cells from PBMCs cultured without peptide, obtained after COVID-19 vaccination. The CDR3 sequence is CSAYRQGAGTTF. The nucleotide sequence is given as TGCAGCGCTTACCGACAGGGGGCAGGTACAACCTTC.